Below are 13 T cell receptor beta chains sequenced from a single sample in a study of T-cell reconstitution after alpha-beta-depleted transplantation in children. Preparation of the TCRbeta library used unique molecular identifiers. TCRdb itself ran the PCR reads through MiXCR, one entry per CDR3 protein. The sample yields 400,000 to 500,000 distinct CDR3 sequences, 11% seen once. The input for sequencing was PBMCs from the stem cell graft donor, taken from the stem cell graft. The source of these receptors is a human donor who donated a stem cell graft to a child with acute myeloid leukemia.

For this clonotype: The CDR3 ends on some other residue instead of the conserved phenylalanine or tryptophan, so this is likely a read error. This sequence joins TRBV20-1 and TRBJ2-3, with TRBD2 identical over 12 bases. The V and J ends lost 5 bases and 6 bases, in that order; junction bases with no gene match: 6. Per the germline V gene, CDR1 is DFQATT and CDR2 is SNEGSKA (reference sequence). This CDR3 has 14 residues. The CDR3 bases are TGCAGTGCTCCACTAGCGGGAGGCGCGGATACGCAGTATTTG. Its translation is CSAPLAGGADTQYL.

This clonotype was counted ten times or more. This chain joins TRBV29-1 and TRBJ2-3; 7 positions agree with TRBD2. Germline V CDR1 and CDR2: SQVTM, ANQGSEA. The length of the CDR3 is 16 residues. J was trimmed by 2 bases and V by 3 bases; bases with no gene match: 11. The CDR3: CSVEGDYTENTDTQYF. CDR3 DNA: TGCAGCGTTGAGGGGGACTACACAGAAAACACAGATACGCAGTATTTT.

The CDR3 DNA follows: TGCAGTGCTGGCGGGGGTGGTACTGAAGCTTTCTTT. Protein product: CSAGGGGTEAFF. The chain links TRBV20-1 to TRBJ1-1, with D possibly TRBD1 on 5 matching bases. The CDR3 spans 12 residues. The germline V gene encodes CDR1 DFQATT and CDR2 SNEGSKA (reference sequence). Trimming took 5 bases from V and 5 from J, leaving 12 bases between them.

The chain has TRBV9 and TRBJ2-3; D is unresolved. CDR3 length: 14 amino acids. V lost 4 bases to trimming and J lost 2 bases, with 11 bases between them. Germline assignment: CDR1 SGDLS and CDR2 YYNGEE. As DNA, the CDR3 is TGTGCCAGCAGCCGAAGACTTTTCACAGATACGCAGTATTTT. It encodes CASSRRLFTDTQYF.

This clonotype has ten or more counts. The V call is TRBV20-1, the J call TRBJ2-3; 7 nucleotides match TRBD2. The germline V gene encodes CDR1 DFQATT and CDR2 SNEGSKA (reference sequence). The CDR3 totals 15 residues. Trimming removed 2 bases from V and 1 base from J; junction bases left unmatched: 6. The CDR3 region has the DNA TGCAGTGCTAGACTGGGGGGGAGAGGCACAGATACGCAGTATTTT. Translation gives CSARLGGRGTDTQYF.

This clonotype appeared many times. CDR3 in amino acids: CASSLRQDYEQYF. The CDR3 coding sequence is TGTGCCAGCAGTTTACGGCAAGACTACGAGCAGTACTTC. J is TRBJ2-7 and V is TRBV27; D is unclear. Trimming shortened V by 2 bases and J by 3 bases, and 8 bases separated the two germline ends. The CDR3 has 13 amino acids. Germline V CDR1 and CDR2: MNHEY, SMNVEV (reference sequence).

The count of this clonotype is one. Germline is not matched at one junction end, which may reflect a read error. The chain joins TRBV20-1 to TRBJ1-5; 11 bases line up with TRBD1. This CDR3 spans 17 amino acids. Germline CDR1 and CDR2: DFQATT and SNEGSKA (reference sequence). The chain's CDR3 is CCARGGTGGWSNQPQHF. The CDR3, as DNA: TGCTGTGCTAGAGGTGGGACAGGGGGTTGGTCGAATCAGCCCCAGCATTTT.

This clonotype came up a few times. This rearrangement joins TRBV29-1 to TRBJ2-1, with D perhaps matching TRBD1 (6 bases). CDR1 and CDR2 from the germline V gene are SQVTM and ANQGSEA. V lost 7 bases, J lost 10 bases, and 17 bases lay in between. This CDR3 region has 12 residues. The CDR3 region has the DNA TGCAGCGCGAACCGGGACATAGAAGAGCAGTTCTTC. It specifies CSANRDIEEQFF.

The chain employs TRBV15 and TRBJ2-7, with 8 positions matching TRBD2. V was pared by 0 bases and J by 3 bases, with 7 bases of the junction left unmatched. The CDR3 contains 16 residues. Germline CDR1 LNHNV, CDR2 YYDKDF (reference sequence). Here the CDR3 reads CATSRELRAGVYEQYF. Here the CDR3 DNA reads TGTGCCACCAGCAGAGAGCTTCGAGCGGGAGTCTACGAGCAGTACTTC.

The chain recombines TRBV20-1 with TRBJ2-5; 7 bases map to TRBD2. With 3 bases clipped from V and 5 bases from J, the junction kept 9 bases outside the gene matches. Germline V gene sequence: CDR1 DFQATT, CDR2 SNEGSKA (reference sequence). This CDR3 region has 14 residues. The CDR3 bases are TGCAGTGCTAGCCCCCCGGGGGGAGGGGAGACCCAGTACTTC. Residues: CSASPPGGGETQYF.

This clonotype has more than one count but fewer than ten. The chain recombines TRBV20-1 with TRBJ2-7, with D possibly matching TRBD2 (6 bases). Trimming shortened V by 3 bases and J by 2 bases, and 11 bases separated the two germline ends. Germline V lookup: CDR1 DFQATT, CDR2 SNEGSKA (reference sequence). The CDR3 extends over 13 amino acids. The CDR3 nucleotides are TGCAGTGCTAGCGGCGGCGGGGCCTACGAGCAGTACTTC. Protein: CSASGGGAYEQYF.

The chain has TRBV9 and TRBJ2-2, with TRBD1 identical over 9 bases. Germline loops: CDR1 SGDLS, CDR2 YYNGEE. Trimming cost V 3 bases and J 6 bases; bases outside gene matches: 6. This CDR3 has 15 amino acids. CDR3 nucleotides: TGTGCCAGCAGCGACCGGGACAGGGTAGCCGGGGAGCTGTTTTTT. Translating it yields CASSDRDRVAGELFF.

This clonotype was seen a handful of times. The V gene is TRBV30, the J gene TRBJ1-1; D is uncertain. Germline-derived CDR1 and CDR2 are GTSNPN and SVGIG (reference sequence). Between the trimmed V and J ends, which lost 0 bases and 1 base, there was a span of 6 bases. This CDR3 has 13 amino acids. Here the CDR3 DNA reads TGTGCCTGGAGTGTAGCACAGAACACTGAAGCTTTCTTT. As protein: CAWSVAQNTEAFF.